This TCR beta chain was profiled in a study of blood T cell repertoires in COVID-19. Repertoires were generated with immunoSEQ multiplex PCR, while TCRdb's copy carries only in-frame clones and drops some. Found here are 150,000 to 200,000 clones, approximately 84% of them singletons; the top ten hold around 6%. V shed 3 bases and J shed 4 bases, with 13 bases lying between them. This CDR3 is built from 15 residues. CDR1 and CDR2 from the germline V gene are SGHTA and FQGTGA. The origin of this receptor is a woman between 40 and 55 years old with acute COVID-19. Sequenced sample: PBMCs or T cells enriched from blood (not recorded which). This sequence joins TRBV7-3 and TRBJ2-1; D gene ambiguous. CDR3 nucleotides: TGTGCCAGCAGCTTGTATTCCGCAGAATACAATGAGCAGTTCTTC. It specifies CASSLYSAEYNEQFF.